The 17 T cell receptor beta chains below come from one sample, sequenced in a study of a mutant IDH1 vaccine in newly diagnosed glioma. Their specific antigens are unknown. The time point here: week 11, during vaccination. Alongside topical imiquimod, each dose of vaccine comprised 300 ug of mutant IDH1 20-mer peptide. Measured with immunoSEQ multiplex PCR; TCRdb has only the in-frame clones, and not every one. Here the sample spans 23,000 or so clones, roughly 78% being singletons. The sequencing used PBMCs, collected from a glioma patient whose treatment included an IDH1 peptide vaccine. The receptors here all came from a middle-aged man with glioma.

The gene calls are TRBV7-9 and TRBJ1-1, with D perhaps TRBD1 (5 bases). Germline CDR1 reads SEHNR; CDR2 reads FQNEAQ (reference sequence). This CDR3 has 11 amino acids. With 5 bases removed from V and 7 bases from J, the gap between germline ends came to 8 bases. The CDR3 DNA is TGTGCCAGCAGCAAGGGGCTTGAAGCTTTCTTT. Translating it yields CASSKGLEAFF.

The V and J genes are TRBV7-2 and TRBJ1-6, with D tentatively TRBD1 (5 bases). Germline loops: CDR1 SGHTA, CDR2 FQGNSA. Trimming removed 5 bases from V and 10 bases from J, with 21 bases in between. The CDR3 totals 16 residues. CDR3 nucleotide sequence: TGTGCCAGCAGCAAAGGCCCGCCAGGGATAGGGTCACCCCTCCACTTT. Translated, it gives CASSKGPPGIGSPLHF.

The chain employs TRBV7-2 and TRBJ2-1; D gene uncertain. Trimming removed 0 bases from V and 2 bases from J, with 8 bases in between. This CDR3 is built from 15 residues. Germline CDR1 reads SGHTA; CDR2 reads FQGNSA. The CDR3 spells CASSLAGSAYNEQFF. In DNA form, the CDR3 reads TGTGCCAGCAGCTTAGCGGGATCTGCCTACAATGAGCAGTTCTTC.

The chain has TRBV9 and TRBJ1-2; 10 bases align to TRBD1. V dropped 5 bases and J dropped 1; count of bases not matched to a gene: 2. This CDR3 is built from 14 residues. CDR1 SGDLS and CDR2 YYNGEE come from the germline V gene. CDR3 in DNA: TGTGCCAGCAGGGGGACAGGGGTTAACTATGGCTACACCTTC. Its protein is CASRGTGVNYGYTF.

The J gene is TRBJ2-7, the V gene TRBV2; 11 bases align to TRBD2. Germline loops: CDR1 SNHLY, CDR2 FYNNEI. This CDR3 has 16 residues. J gave up 5 bases and V 4 bases, and 10 bases lay outside the gene matches. The CDR3 DNA sequence: TGTGCCAGCAGTGCTACCGGGACTAGCGGTCGTCACGAGCAGTACTTC. Its protein is CASSATGTSGRHEQYF.

The gene calls are TRBV14 and TRBJ2-1, with D possibly matching TRBD2 (7 bases). Germline V CDR1 and CDR2: SGHDN, FVKESK. Trimming took 0 bases from V and 5 from J, leaving 14 bases between them. This CDR3 spans 16 amino acids. CDR3 protein: CASSQDAGAGDNEQFF. The CDR3 region has the DNA TGTGCCAGCAGCCAAGATGCGGGGGCCGGGGACAATGAGCAGTTCTTC.

This clone was found once. V gene TRBV19 combines with J gene TRBJ2-5; 9 bases match TRBD2. Germline CDR1 reads LNHDA; CDR2 reads SQIVND (reference sequence). The CDR3 is made up of 16 amino acids. Trimming took 6 bases from V and 0 from J; bases not matched to a gene: 8. For the CDR3, the DNA is TGTGCCAGTAGCCCAACGGGACTAGCCAACCAAGAGACCCAGTACTTC. It specifies CASSPTGLANQETQYF.

The rearrangement uses TRBV19 and TRBJ1-1; TRBD1 might be the D (6 bases). CDR1 and CDR2 from the germline V gene are LNHDA and SQIVND (reference sequence). The CDR3 extends over 13 amino acids. The V end was cut by 3 bases, the J end by 4 bases, with 9 bases between. CDR3: CASSIQGSTEAFF. In DNA, the CDR3 is TGTGCCAGTAGTATTCAGGGGAGCACTGAAGCTTTCTTT.

The rearrangement uses TRBV7-9 and TRBJ1-2; D is possibly TRBD1 (6 bases). Germline CDR1 SEHNR, CDR2 FQNEAQ (reference sequence). With 3 bases removed from V and 7 bases from J, the gap between germline ends came to 9 bases. This CDR3 region has 12 residues. CDR3 amino acids: CASSLGAVGYTF. The CDR3 region has the DNA TGTGCCAGCAGCTTGGGGGCAGTTGGCTACACCTTC. The entire variable domain, with the rest obtained from reference TRBV7-9 and TRBJ1-2, is as follows: DTGVSQNPRHKITKRGQNVTFRCDPISEHNRLYWYRQTLGQGPEFLTYFQNEAQLEKSRLLSDRFSAERPKGSFSTLEIQRTEQGDSAMYLCASSLGAVGYTFGSGTRLTVV.

This clone was detected a few times. The V call is TRBV7-8, the J call TRBJ2-7, with 7 nucleotides matching TRBD2. The trim removed 5 bases at V and 3 bases at J, leaving 4 bases unmatched. In germline, CDR1 is SGHVS, CDR2 FQNEAQ. The CDR3 consists of 13 residues. DNA of the CDR3: TGTGCCAGCAGCCGGACTAGGGACTACGAGCAGTACGTC. Protein: CASSRTRDYEQYV.

The chain links TRBV7-2 to TRBJ2-3; D remains ambiguous. V was clipped by 3 bases and J by 0 bases, with 4 bases between them. CDR3 length: 13 amino acids. The germline CDR1 and CDR2 sequences are SGHTA and FQGNSA. For the CDR3, the DNA is TGTGCCAGCAGCTTCGACAGCACAGATACGCAGTATTTT. Protein: CASSFDSTDTQYF.

This clone was seen a handful of times. The J gene is TRBJ2-7, the V gene TRBV2, with 7 bases matching TRBD1. This CDR3 spans 16 amino acids. Germline V gene data show CDR1 as SNHLY and CDR2 as FYNNEI. Trimming cost V 2 bases and J 6 bases; bases outside gene matches: 13. CDR3 in amino acids: CASSERPPGGWSEQYV. CDR3 in DNA: TGTGCCAGCAGTGAACGCCCGCCAGGGGGTTGGTCCGAGCAGTACGTC.

The rearrangement uses TRBV5-1 and TRBJ2-7; 7 bases map to TRBD2. V trimming: 0 bases; J trimming: 5 bases; junction bases outside the gene matches: 5. The CDR3 covers 14 residues. In germline, CDR1 is SGHRS, CDR2 YFSETQ. This CDR3 is CASSLGQRGHEQYF. CDR3 in DNA: TGCGCCAGCAGCTTGGGACAGCGGGGCCACGAGCAGTACTTC.

In its sample, this clone was seen once. The chain employs TRBV6-5 and TRBJ2-4, with D unclear. This CDR3 region has 13 residues. Trimming removed 2 bases at V and 4 bases at J, with 6 bases between. In germline, CDR1 is MNHEY, CDR2 SVGAGI. For the CDR3, the DNA is TGTGCCAGCAGTTACAGGCAGAAAAACATTCAGTACTTC. Residues: CASSYRQKNIQYF.

The chain has TRBV5-6 and TRBJ2-5; perhaps TRBD2 as D (6 bases). Between the trimmed V and J ends, which lost 2 bases and 5 bases, there was a span of 13 bases. The germline V gene encodes CDR1 SGHDT and CDR2 YYEEEE. This CDR3 has 14 residues. CDR3 loop: CASSFAGRGETQYF. CDR3 DNA sequence: TGTGCCAGCAGCTTTGCGGGAAGGGGTGAGACCCAGTACTTC.

The CDR3 nucleotides read TGTGCCAGCAACGACGGCCAGGTGGGCTACGAGCAGTACGTC. It encodes CASNDGQVGYEQYV. The chain couples TRBV6-5 to TRBJ2-7; unclear D gene. Trimming took 7 bases from V and 3 from J, leaving 16 bases between them. The CDR3 contains 14 residues. Germline V gene data show CDR1 as MNHEY and CDR2 as SVGAGI.

The chain uses TRBV6-5 and TRBJ1-3; no clear D. CDR3 length: 13 amino acids. The V gene's germline CDR1 is MNHEY and CDR2 SVGAGI. V was shortened by 0 bases and J by 5 bases, with 5 bases between the two germline ends. CDR3 region: CASSYSTRNTIYF. Written as DNA, the CDR3 is TGTGCCAGCAGTTACTCGACGCGAAACACCATATATTTT.